This TCR beta chain stems from a study of beta chain features in type 1 diabetes. Study-level results: Moderately but significantly shorter TCRB CDR3s were found in Type 1 diabetes patients in all four CD4+ subsets. An over-representation of cells with high TCR expression could result from cDNA sequencing. The naive, central memory and Treg TCRB repertoires showed an apparent similarity that was greater among patients than among healthy donors.

The CDR3 runs to 14 residues. Between the trimmed V and J ends, which lost 4 bases and 4 bases, there was a span of 13 bases. In germline, CDR1 is SGHDN, CDR2 FVKESK. Every bit of the isolated RNA underwent reverse transcription, so sequencing read expressed TCRB transcripts. Roughly 3.57 million reads on average were seen across naive, central memory and regulatory T cell samples. Clones were sequenced by immunoSEQ multiplex PCR, and TCRdb holds only the in-frame ones, with some missing. The sample holds 600,000 to 750,000 clones, 9.5% to 15% seen once. This clone was recorded a few times. Its cognate antigen is unknown. Sorting of CD4+ naive, central memory, regulatory and stem cell-like memory cells was performed via CD45RO/CCR7/CD25/CD127/CD95/CD27.

The sequenced sample consisted of naive CD4+ T cells from blood. The receptor comes from a man in his thirties or forties with type 1 diabetes. This chain uses TRBV14 with TRBJ1-2, with D possibly TRBD1 on 6 matching bases. The CDR3 sequence is CASSRGAGVYGYTF. In nucleotides, the CDR3 is TGTGCCAGCAGCCGGGGGGCCGGGGTCTATGGCTACACCTTC.